Each of the 27 T cell receptor beta chains below was sequenced from the same sample in a study of blood T cell repertoires in COVID-19. Clones were sequenced by immunoSEQ multiplex PCR, and TCRdb holds only the in-frame ones, with some missing. Found here are some 110,000 clones, around 76% of them singletons; the top ten hold roughly a fifth. Sequenced input: peripheral blood. Receptors were obtained from a woman aged 65 to 85 with acute or convalescent COVID-19.

V usage is TRBV19 and J usage is TRBJ2-1, with 7 positions matching TRBD1. V was pared by 3 bases and J by 10 bases, with 3 bases of the junction left unmatched. The length of the CDR3 is 12 residues. Looked up from germline, CDR1 is LNHDA and CDR2 is SQIVND (reference sequence). The CDR3 nucleotides read TGTGCCAGTAGTATCAGAGGGGGCGAGCAGTTCTTC. Residues: CASSIRGGEQFF.

The chain carries TRBV27 and TRBJ2-7, with D perhaps TRBD2 (6 bases). Trimming took off 9 bases at V and 7 bases at J, with 19 bases between the two ends. The CDR3 is 13 residues long. From germline, CDR1 is MNHEY and CDR2 SMNVEV (reference sequence). The CDR3 reads CASRTILGGEQYF. The CDR3 DNA reads TGTGCCAGTAGGACGATCCTTGGGGGGGAGCAGTACTTC.

About this clone: The sample holds other DNA sequences that translate to the same CDR3. The chain is built from TRBV5-1 and TRBJ1-1; 7 bases fit TRBD1. With 3 bases clipped from V and 1 base from J, the junction kept 3 bases outside the gene matches. The CDR3 is 14 residues long. Germline-derived CDR1 and CDR2 are SGHRS and YFSETQ. The CDR3, as DNA: TGCGCCAGCAGCTCGCAGGGGGGGAACACTGAAGCTTTCTTT. Translated: CASSSQGGNTEAFF.

The chain links TRBV19 to TRBJ1-2, with 7 positions matching TRBD1. Losses at the gene ends were 7 bases for V and 4 bases for J; bases not matched to a gene: 6. Germline V gene data show CDR1 as LNHDA and CDR2 as SQIVND (reference sequence). The CDR3 runs 13 residues. CDR3 coding DNA: TGTGCCAGTAACCCGACAGGGACCTATGGCTACACCTTC. It specifies CASNPTGTYGYTF.

V and J are TRBV4-1 and TRBJ1-1, with D possibly TRBD1 on 5 matching bases. The CDR3 consists of 15 residues. V lost 3 bases, J lost 5 bases, and 16 bases lay in between. Germline CDR1 is MGHRA and CDR2 is YSYEKL. This CDR3 reads CASSHITGRGTEAFF. CDR3 bases: TGCGCCAGCAGCCACATCACGGGCCGGGGGACTGAAGCTTTCTTT.

This clone was detected only once. The chain is built from TRBV12-3 or TRBV12-4 and TRBJ2-3; 7 bases agree with TRBD1. The CDR3 is 12 residues long. Losses at the gene ends were 6 bases for V and 9 bases for J; bases not matched to a gene: 6. CDR3 DNA sequence: TGTGCCAGCAGCCCCGACAGGGTAACGCAGTATTTT. It translates to CASSPDRVTQYF.

The rearrangement joins TRBV30 to TRBJ1-2; the D is unclear. V lost 3 bases to trimming and J lost 7 bases, with 12 bases between them. The CDR3 consists of 12 residues. Germline V gene data show CDR1 as GTSNPN and CDR2 as SVGIG (reference sequence). As DNA, the CDR3 is TGTGCCTGGAGATCCGGGGTCGGTGGCTACACCTTC. Amino acids: CAWRSGVGGYTF.

V usage is TRBV19 and J usage is TRBJ2-5; 7 bases line up with TRBD1. Germline CDR1 LNHDA, CDR2 SQIVND (reference sequence). The junction had 14 bases not matched to a gene; V was cut back by 2 bases and J by 5 bases. CDR3 length: 17 residues. The CDR3 DNA follows: TGTGCCAGTAGTATAAGGGGGCTGAATAGAGTAGCGGAGACCCAGTACTTC. Protein: CASSIRGLNRVAETQYF.

The chain links TRBV2 to TRBJ2-1; 12 nucleotides align to TRBD2. V lost 4 bases and J lost 0; bases outside the gene matches: 19. The germline V gene has CDR1 SNHLY and CDR2 FYNNEI. This CDR3 has 22 amino acids. The CDR3 DNA reads as TGTGCCAGCAGTGGGGACAGAGGACTAGCGGGGTTAACTCTGAGCTCCTACAATGAGCAGTTCTTC. Translating it yields CASSGDRGLAGLTLSSYNEQFF.

The chain joins TRBV18 to TRBJ2-7; 7 bases match TRBD1. Germline trimming cut 1 base from V and 7 bases from J; bases unmatched to any gene: 7. Germline loops: CDR1 KGHSH, CDR2 LQKENI. This CDR3 has 14 residues. The CDR3 reads CASSPRDRDGEQYF. For the CDR3, the DNA is TGTGCCAGCTCACCACGAGACAGGGATGGGGAGCAGTACTTC.

V is TRBV28 and J is TRBJ1-1; weak D call: TRBD1 (6 bases). The V gene lost 3 bases and the J gene lost 5 bases, with 16 bases spanning the gap. This CDR3 contains 15 residues. Germline assignment: CDR1 MDHEN and CDR2 SYDVKM. CDR3 in DNA: TGTGCCAGCAGTTTGTCCCCGACAGGCGGGACTGAAGCTTTCTTT. This sequence encodes CASSLSPTGGTEAFF.

The chain combines TRBV19 with TRBJ2-2; TRBD1 matches at 12 bases. V trimming: 6 bases; J trimming: 5 bases; junction bases outside the gene matches: 19. The CDR3 is 20 amino acids. Germline V gene data show CDR1 as LNHDA and CDR2 as SQIVND (reference sequence). CDR3 sequence: CASSRGTGTGGFYFTGELFF. In nucleotides, the CDR3 is TGTGCCAGTAGCCGTGGGACCGGGACAGGGGGCTTTTACTTTACCGGGGAGCTGTTTTTT.

This clone was detected once. V and J are TRBV13 and TRBJ1-1; 8 bases are shared with TRBD1. With V trimmed by 5 bases and J by 4 bases, 3 bases remained unmatched. The CDR3 extends over 13 amino acids. The germline gives CDR1 PRHDT, CDR2 FYEKMQ (reference sequence). Here the CDR3 reads CASSTQGVTEAFF. The CDR3 nucleotides are TGTGCCAGCAGCACACAGGGGGTCACTGAAGCTTTCTTT.

The chain uses TRBV10-3 and TRBJ2-5; 10 bases map to TRBD2. Germline assignment: CDR1 ENHRY and CDR2 SYGVKD. V shed 10 bases, J shed 5 bases, and the junction held 13 bases outside the gene matches. The CDR3 is 15 amino acids. As DNA, the CDR3 is TGTGCCACCCAGGGGCTAGCGGGAGCCCCGGAGACCCAGTACTTC. Translation: CATQGLAGAPETQYF.

The chain combines TRBV7-9 with TRBJ2-1, with 10 bases fitting TRBD1. The junction had 7 bases not matched to a gene; V was cut back by 5 bases and J by 6 bases. The CDR3 totals 15 residues. Per the germline V gene, CDR1 is SEHNR and CDR2 is FQNEAQ (reference sequence). The CDR3 DNA sequence: TGTGCCAGCAGCCCCAGACAGGGGGCAGCCAATGAGCAGTTCTTC. This codes for CASSPRQGAANEQFF.

The chain is built from TRBV30 and TRBJ1-1, with D maybe TRBD1 (5 bases). Germline-derived CDR1 and CDR2 are GTSNPN and SVGIG (reference sequence). V shed 3 bases and J shed 3 bases, with 8 bases lying between them. This CDR3 comprises 12 residues. The CDR3 loop reads CAWRGEDTEAFF. The CDR3 nucleotides read TGTGCCTGGAGGGGGGAGGACACTGAAGCTTTCTTT.

V is TRBV7-2 and J is TRBJ1-3, with TRBD1 matching 8 bases. The CDR3 sequence is 17 residues long. CDR1 and CDR2 (germline): SGHTA, FQGNSA. V was clipped by 5 bases and J by 2 bases; unmatched bases: 11. The CDR3 sequence: CASSQRQGRRTGNTIYF. The CDR3 DNA reads TGTGCCAGCAGCCAAAGACAGGGGAGAAGGACTGGAAACACCATATATTTT. The variable domain in full, completed from reference TRBV7-2 and TRBJ1-3, reads GAGVSQSPSNKVTEKGKDVELRCDPISGHTALYWYRQSLGQGLEFLIYFQGNSAPDKSGLPSDRFSAERTGGSVSTLTIQRTQQEDSAVYLCASSQRQGRRTGNTIYFGEGSWLTVV.

The chain links TRBV5-6 to TRBJ2-5, with D maybe TRBD2 (6 bases). The CDR3 is 13 amino acids. CDR1 and CDR2 from the germline V gene are SGHDT and YYEEEE. Trimming left V 2 bases short and J 4 bases short, with 9 bases between. CDR3 protein: CASSLRRGETQYF. DNA of the CDR3: TGTGCCAGCAGCTTAAGGAGGGGAGAGACCCAGTACTTC.

This chain links TRBV3-1 (or the pseudogene TRBV3-2) with TRBJ1-5; 10 bases match TRBD1. V lost 3 bases and J lost 6; bases outside the gene matches: 5. Germline values: CDR1 LGHDT, CDR2 YNNKEL (reference sequence). The CDR3 is made up of 15 amino acids. The CDR3 loop is CASSQRTGGVQPQHF. DNA of the CDR3: TGTGCCAGCAGCCAGAGGACAGGGGGAGTTCAGCCCCAGCATTTT.

V is TRBV25-1 and J is TRBJ2-3; perhaps TRBD1 as D (6 bases). Germline V CDR1 and CDR2: MGHDK, SYGVNS. The CDR3 contains 15 residues. The ends were cut back, 4 bases at V and 3 bases at J, with 14 bases in the middle. Here the CDR3 reads CASSAPQGRTDTQYF. CDR3 DNA sequence: TGTGCCAGCAGTGCCCCACAGGGTCGGACAGATACGCAGTATTTT.

V is TRBV28 and J is TRBJ2-7, with D possibly matching TRBD2 (7 bases). The CDR3 runs 15 residues. CDR1 and CDR2 from the germline V gene are MDHEN and SYDVKM. V shed 11 bases and J shed 1 base, with 21 bases lying between them. CDR3 sequence reads: CAAGLGGAKSYEQYF. The CDR3 nucleotides are TGTGCCGCTGGCCTGGGGGGGGCTAAATCCTACGAGCAGTACTTC.

This clone showed up just a few times. V usage is TRBV2 and J usage is TRBJ1-2; the D gene is possibly TRBD1 (6 bases). The CDR3 extends over 15 amino acids. Germline V gives CDR1 SNHLY, CDR2 FYNNEI. Trimming took off 6 bases at V and 2 bases at J, with 16 bases between the two ends. The CDR3 nucleotides read TGTGCCAGCAGCCATTGGACAGCGGAGAACTATGGCTACACCTTC. It translates to CASSHWTAENYGYTF.

This clone showed up just once. The chain employs TRBV19 and TRBJ1-5; the D gene is possibly TRBD1 (5 bases). Germline V gives CDR1 LNHDA, CDR2 SQIVND (reference sequence). This CDR3 has 15 residues. V lost 3 bases and J 7 bases, leaving 16 bases between the germline ends. The chain's CDR3 is CASSIRRGDRQPQHF. In DNA form, the CDR3 reads TGTGCCAGTAGTATCCGACGGGGGGATAGACAGCCCCAGCATTTT.

The rearrangement joins TRBV21-1 to TRBJ1-2. TRBV21-1 is a listed pseudogene. CDR3 size: 15 residues. The CDR3 sequence: CASSKSTGLHYGYTF. The CDR3 DNA reads as TGTGCCAGCAGCAAATCAACGGGTCTGCACTATGGCTACACCTTC.

The rearrangement uses TRBV3-1 (or the pseudogene TRBV3-2) and TRBJ1-1; TRBD1 matches at 8 bases. Germline V CDR1 and CDR2: LGHDT, YNNKEL (reference sequence). This CDR3 has 14 residues. V lost 1 base and J lost 6; bases outside the gene matches: 4. The CDR3 loop is CASSQGGQGSEAFF. DNA of the CDR3: TGTGCCAGCAGCCAAGGCGGACAGGGCTCTGAAGCTTTCTTT.

The chain employs TRBV27 and TRBJ2-7; TRBD1 agrees at 9 bases. The V and J ends lost 5 bases and 3 bases, in that order; junction bases with no gene match: 2. CDR3 size: 13 residues. Germline CDR1 MNHEY, CDR2 SMNVEV (reference sequence). The CDR3 loop reads CASSATGGYEQYF. The DNA of the CDR3 is TGTGCCAGCAGTGCGACAGGGGGCTACGAGCAGTACTTC.

V gene TRBV7-9 combines with J gene TRBJ1-3; D is undetermined. Germline CDR1 is SEHNR and CDR2 is FQNEAQ (reference sequence). This CDR3 region has 16 residues. V was cut by 4 bases and J by 0 bases, with 13 bases left in between. The CDR3 DNA sequence: TGTGCCAGCAGCTCCACAATTATCCTCTCTGGAAACACCATATATTTT. Its protein is CASSSTIILSGNTIYF.